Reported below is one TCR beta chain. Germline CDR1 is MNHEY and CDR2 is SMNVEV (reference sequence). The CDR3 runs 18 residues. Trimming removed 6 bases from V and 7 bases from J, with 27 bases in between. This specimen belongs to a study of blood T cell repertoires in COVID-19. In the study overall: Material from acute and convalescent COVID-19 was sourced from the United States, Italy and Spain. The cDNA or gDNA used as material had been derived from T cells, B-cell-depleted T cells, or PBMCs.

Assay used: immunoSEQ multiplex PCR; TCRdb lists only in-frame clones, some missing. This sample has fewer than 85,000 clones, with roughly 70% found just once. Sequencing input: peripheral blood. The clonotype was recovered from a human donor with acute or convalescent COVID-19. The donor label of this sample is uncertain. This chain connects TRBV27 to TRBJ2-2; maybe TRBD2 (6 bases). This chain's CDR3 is CASRTILAQGVWDGELFF. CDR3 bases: TGTGCCAGCAGGACTATACTAGCCCAAGGAGTGTGGGACGGGGAGCTGTTTTTT.